This T cell receptor beta chain was obtained from a study of OX40 agonist ivuxolimab in advanced cancers. Per germline, CDR1 MDHEN and CDR2 SYDVKM. V dropped 2 bases and J dropped 7 bases, with 12 bases sitting between them. The CDR3 length is 14 residues. This table comes from immunoSEQ multiplex PCR, and its TCRdb copy is limited to in-frame clones, with some not included. The profile shows about 100,000 clones, around 93% of them singletons. There are a few counts of this clone. Sequences were derived from CD4+ or CD8+ T cells sorted from blood, sampled in a trial of the OX40 agonist ivuxolimab. This sequence joins TRBV28 and TRBJ2-1; possibly TRBD2 for D (5 bases). The TCR comes from an adult with an advanced solid tumor such as melanoma, head and neck, liver or kidney cancer. CDR3 coding DNA: TGTGCCAGCAGTTTACTCGGGGATGAGAATGAGCAGTTCTTC. Its translation: CASSLLGDENEQFF.